The text below deals with one TCR beta chain. This record comes from a study of technical replicates of blood from a few donors. Sequencing was performed with immunoSEQ multiplex PCR; in TCRdb, only in-frame clones are kept and a portion is missing. The sample lists 60,000 to 90,000 clones; more than 85% were seen once. The CDR3 has 13 residues. In germline, CDR1 is SQVTM, CDR2 ANQGSEA. V shed 6 bases and J shed 8 bases, with 17 bases lying between them. The sequencing sample was made of T cells isolated from PBMCs. This receptor was taken from a human donor in good health. This chain links TRBV29-1 with TRBJ2-1; weak D call: TRBD1 (5 bases). The DNA for the CDR3 is TGCAGCGTAGATAGAGACAGACGAGATGAGCAGTTCTTC. Its translation is CSVDRDRRDEQFF.